This TCR beta chain was observed in a study of OX40 agonist ivuxolimab in advanced cancers. Looking at the study overall: Ivuxolimab, which is an agonistic anti-OX40 (CD134) antibody, was administered to the patients.

Libraries were prepared by immunoSEQ multiplex PCR; TCRdb keeps only in-frame clonotypes and omits some of them. Counted here are about 64,000 clones, around 80% occurring once; the ten biggest clones make up 4% to 5%. Looked up from germline, CDR1 is LNHDA and CDR2 is SQIVND (reference sequence). The CDR3 spans 15 residues. V lost 10 bases and J 0 bases, leaving 16 bases between the germline ends. Points from the study as a whole: Among the lowest peripheral clonal expansion occurred in 0.1-3.0 mg/kg partial responders. Expanded clones belonging to CD8+ T cells outnumbered, on average, those of CD4+.

Concerning this clone itself: What it binds is not known.

The sample consisted of CD4+ or CD8+ T cells sorted from blood, taken in a trial of the OX40 agonist ivuxolimab. This rearrangement joins TRBV19 to TRBJ1-5, with D maybe TRBD1 (6 bases). This receptor was obtained from an adult with an advanced solid tumor such as melanoma, head and neck, liver or kidney cancer. In DNA form, the CDR3 reads TGTGCCACCCGAGGACAGTCTAATAGCAATCAGCCCCAGCATTTT. Amino acids: CATRGQSNSNQPQHF.